These T cell receptor beta chains were read from a single sample in a study of cytomegalovirus exposure and HLA in healthy donors. The protocol was immunoSEQ multiplex PCR, while the TCRdb copy is restricted to in-frame clones and leaves out a portion. This table has some 130,000 clones, 65% to 80% appearing once. The sample taken for sequencing was PBMCs. These receptors all stem from a male donor in good health and CMV-seropositive. The conserved cysteine and the conserved F or W are not part of the CDR3 here.

length,V,J,CDR3
17,TRBV14,TRBJ2-1,ASSQSVRFSGSAHNEQF
17,TRBV19,TRBJ2-2,ASSIRNPSGRVITGELF
13,TRBV6-1,TRBJ2-5,ASSETTGGAETQY
13,TRBV29-1,TRBJ1-1,SVDERQGGRTEAF
10,TRBV7-9,TRBJ1-2,ASSLRLNGYT
12,TRBV5-8,TRBJ1-1,ASSLGRAGTEAF
13,TRBV6-5,TRBJ1-3,ASKSTGTSGNTIY
13,TRBV27,TRBJ2-7,ASRRLGGSSYEQY
13,TRBV19,TRBJ2-1,ASSMGSGVYNEQF
14,TRBV6-1,TRBJ1-4,ASSVRTGEVSEKLF
12,TRBV27,TRBJ2-2,ASSLLAAPGELF
13,TRBV5-1,TRBJ2-3,ASSLSHPSTDTQY
11,TRBV29-1,TRBJ1-2,SVRNSGQDGYT
13,TRBV29-1,TRBJ2-4,SVTGTGVAKNIQY
14,TRBV11-2,TRBJ2-2,ASSPAGRENPGELF
15,TRBV5-1,TRBJ1-5,ASSLGSGPYSNQPQH
11,TRBV29-1,TRBJ1-1,SVEGGTPAGAF
11,TRBV7-2,TRBJ2-2,ASSILAGGELF
15,TRBV7-9,TRBJ1-4,ASSLGRAQIPNEKLF
14,TRBV19,TRBJ2-2,ASSALAGGGTGELF
10,TRBV2,TRBJ1-4,ASSNRVEKLF
10,TRBV15,TRBJ2-7,ATSRPRDEQY
12,TRBV2,TRBJ1-2,ASTDQGSNYGYT